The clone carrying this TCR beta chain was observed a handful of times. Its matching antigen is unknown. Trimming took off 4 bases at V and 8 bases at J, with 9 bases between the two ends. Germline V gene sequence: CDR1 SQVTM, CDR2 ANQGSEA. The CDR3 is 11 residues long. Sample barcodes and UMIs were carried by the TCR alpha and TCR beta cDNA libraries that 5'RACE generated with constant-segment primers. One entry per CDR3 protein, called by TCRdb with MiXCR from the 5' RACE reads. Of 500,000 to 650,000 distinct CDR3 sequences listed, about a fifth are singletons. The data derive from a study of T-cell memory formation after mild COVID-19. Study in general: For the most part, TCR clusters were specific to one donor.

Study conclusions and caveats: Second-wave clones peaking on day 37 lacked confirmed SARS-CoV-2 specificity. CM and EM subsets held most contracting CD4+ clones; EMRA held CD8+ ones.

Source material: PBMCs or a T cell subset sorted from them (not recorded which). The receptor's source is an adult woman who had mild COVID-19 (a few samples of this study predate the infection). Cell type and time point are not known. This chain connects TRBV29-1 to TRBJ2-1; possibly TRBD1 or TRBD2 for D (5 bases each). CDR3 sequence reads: CSVAGTYEQFF. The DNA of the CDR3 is TGCAGCGTTGCAGGGACCTATGAGCAGTTCTTC.